These T cell receptor beta chains were read from a single sample in a study of cytomegalovirus exposure and HLA in healthy donors. TCRdb keeps only in-frame clones here, not all; method: immunoSEQ multiplex PCR. The sample has roughly 250,000 clones, about 90% seen once. The sequenced sample consisted of PBMCs. The origin of the receptors is a woman younger than 45 in good health and CMV-seropositive. Each CDR3 is given with its conserved first and last residue. A D gene is named only where the DNA matches it firmly. Clone size is given for some rows only: seen once, a few or many times, or a class if the clone is expanded.

CDR3nt	CDR3aa	d_gene	j_gene	v_gene	abundance
TGTGCCAGCAGCACCTCCCTGGAGTTAGCCTACAATGAGCAGTTCTTC	CASSTSLELAYNEQFF	-	TRBJ2-1	TRBV9	-
TGTGCCAGCAGTTTATCGAAGGGGGCGGCCGGGGAGCTGTTTTTT	CASSLSKGAAGELFF	TRBD1	TRBJ2-2	TRBV27	once
TGCGCCAGCAGCTTGGACTGGGGGGGCTTATACAATGAGCAGTTCTTC	CASSLDWGGLYNEQFF	-	TRBJ2-1	TRBV5-1	-
TGCGCCAGCAGACCAGGGGAAATGAACACTGAAGCTTTCTTT	CASRPGEMNTEAFF	-	TRBJ1-1	TRBV5-1	-
TGTGCCAGCAGCTTTCCCTCTGGGAACAGGGTAGATGGCTACACCTTC	CASSFPSGNRVDGYTF	-	TRBJ1-2	TRBV7-9	-
TGTGCCACGGACAGGGGGCTTTACCAGGGTCAGCCCCAGCATTTT	CATDRGLYQGQPQHF	TRBD1	TRBJ1-5	TRBV19	-
TGCAGCGTTGCGCCGGGGACTAGCGGGCTTGGCGAGCAGTACTTC	CSVAPGTSGLGEQYF	TRBD2	TRBJ2-7	TRBV29-1	-
TGTGCCAGCAGCTACGGGACTTCACCCCCCTACGAGCAGTACTTC	CASSYGTSPPYEQYF	-	TRBJ2-7	TRBV6-6	-
TGTGCCAGCATGGCCAATGAGCAGTTCTTC	CASMANEQFF	-	TRBJ2-1	TRBV28	-
TGTGCCAGCAGCCGAGGGTGGGAGCCCCCTTACAATGAGCAGTTCTTC	CASSRGWEPPYNEQFF	-	TRBJ2-1	TRBV7-6	-
TGCGCCAGCAGCTATGGACAGGGGGCGCTTCCCAACTATGGCTACACCTTC	CASSYGQGALPNYGYTF	TRBD1	TRBJ1-2	TRBV4-1	-
TGCAGCGTTGTCCCCTCTAGCGGGACAGGTAATGAGCAGTTCTTC	CSVVPSSGTGNEQFF	-	TRBJ2-1	TRBV29-1	-
TGTGCCAGCCAGGGGTACGATGAGCAGTTCTTC	CASQGYDEQFF	-	TRBJ2-1	TRBV25-1	-
TGTGCCAGCAGTGGATCTACTAGCGGGAGTTTATTGGAGCAGTACTTC	CASSGSTSGSLLEQYF	TRBD2	TRBJ2-7	TRBV2	few
TGTGCCAGCAGTGATAGCGGGACTACAGCGAACACCGGGGAGCTGTTTTTT	CASSDSGTTANTGELFF	TRBD2	TRBJ2-2	TRBV6-1	-
TGCGCCAGCAGCTTGGGGACAGGGGTGGGCGAGCAGTACTTC	CASSLGTGVGEQYF	TRBD1	TRBJ2-7	TRBV5-1	-
TGTGCCAGCAGTTCCGGACTAGTCGTCAATGAGCAGTTCTTC	CASSSGLVVNEQFF	TRBD2	TRBJ2-1	TRBV28	-
TGTGCCAGCAGTTTATTCGGGAGGGCGAACGAGCAGTACTTC	CASSLFGRANEQYF	TRBD2	TRBJ2-7	TRBV27	-
TGTGCCAGCAGCGTAGATACATCCCCAGGGAGGGGCTACACCTTC	CASSVDTSPGRGYTF	-	TRBJ1-2	TRBV9	-
TGTGCCAGCAGTTACGCCCTGACAGGGCTTAACTATGGCTACACCTTC	CASSYALTGLNYGYTF	TRBD1	TRBJ1-2	TRBV6-5	-
TGTGCCATCAAACAAGAAAACAGGGATAAGCAGAACACCATATATTTT	CAIKQENRDKQNTIYF	-	TRBJ1-3	TRBV10-3	-
TGTGCCAGCAGATTAGCGGGAGTGCTGGGTGAGCAGTACTTC	CASRLAGVLGEQYF	TRBD2	TRBJ2-7	TRBV6-6	once
TGTGCCAGCAGTTTACGCAGAAGGGGCGGCGGTGAGCAGTTCTTC	CASSLRRRGGGEQFF	-	TRBJ2-1	TRBV28	once
TGTGCCAGCAGTGACCGGGACAGGGGTGAAAAACTGTTTTTT	CASSDRDRGEKLFF	TRBD1	TRBJ1-4	TRBV25-1	-
TGTGCCAGCAGTCCCCGGACACCCAACTATGGCTACACCTTC	CASSPRTPNYGYTF	-	TRBJ1-2	TRBV7-9	-
TGTGCCACCAGCAGAGATCCGGTGACTAGCATCAATGAGCAGTTCTTC	CATSRDPVTSINEQFF	TRBD2	TRBJ2-1	TRBV15	-
TGTGCCAGTAGTATTCGGGCCGCCCCGGGACAGGGGTTTTTCTATGGCTACACCTTC	CASSIRAAPGQGFFYGYTF	TRBD1	TRBJ1-2	TRBV19	-
TGCGCCAGCAGCTTGGAGTTTATTGGGGGGGATTGGCTCGGCGAGCAGTACTTC	CASSLEFIGGDWLGEQYF	TRBD2	TRBJ2-7	TRBV5-1	-
TGTGCCAGCAGTCGGACTAGCGGATCCTACAATGAGCAGTTCTTC	CASSRTSGSYNEQFF	TRBD2	TRBJ2-1	TRBV6-5	once
TGTGCCAGCAGCTTGTATGACTCCATGTTCTCGCACAATGAGCAGTTCTTC	CASSLYDSMFSHNEQFF	-	TRBJ2-1	TRBV5-4	-
TGTGCCAGCAGCTTAACGACAGGGTCGGACGCTTTCTTT	CASSLTTGSDAFF	TRBD1	TRBJ1-1	TRBV7-9	-
TGTGCCTGGAGTGTAGGTTGGCGCGGCAGGAGGCAGCCCCAGCATTTT	CAWSVGWRGRRQPQHF	-	TRBJ1-5	TRBV30	-
TGTGCCAGCAGCCAGACAGGGATAGGAGAAAAACTGTTTTTT	CASSQTGIGEKLFF	TRBD1	TRBJ1-4	TRBV5-6	-
TGTGCCAGCAGCTCGACAGGAATCTATGGCTACACCTTC	CASSSTGIYGYTF	-	TRBJ1-2	TRBV11-2	-
TGTGCCAGCAGGAGGGATCAGCCCCAGCATTTT	CASRRDQPQHF	-	TRBJ1-5	TRBV2	few
TGTGCCATCAGTGATGCTAGCGGGAGAGTCGGGGAGCTGTTTTTT	CAISDASGRVGELFF	TRBD2	TRBJ2-2	TRBV10-3	-
TGTGCCAGCAGTTTAACGGGACAGGGACTCTACGAGCAGTACTTC	CASSLTGQGLYEQYF	TRBD1	TRBJ2-7	TRBV27	-
TGTGCCAGTTCAGGATTTGGCAATCAGCCCCAGCATTTT	CASSGFGNQPQHF	-	TRBJ1-5	TRBV19	-
TGCGCCAGCCAGACACATTCAGGGGAAGCTTTCTTT	CASQTHSGEAFF	-	TRBJ1-1	TRBV4-1	-
TGTGCCAGCAGTCCCTTAAGGAGTGGTTCCTACGAGCAGTACTTC	CASSPLRSGSYEQYF	-	TRBJ2-7	TRBV7-9	-
TGTGCCAGCAGTTACTCGGGCGTCTCGTGGGACTTC	CASSYSGVSWDF	-	TRBJ2-5	TRBV6-5	-
TGCGCCAGCAGCCAAAAATGGGGTAGCGGGAGTGTTTACGAGCAGTACTTC	CASSQKWGSGSVYEQYF	TRBD2	TRBJ2-7	TRBV5-1	-
TGCAGCGTTGGACAGCGAAACAATGAGCAGTTCTTC	CSVGQRNNEQFF	-	TRBJ2-1	TRBV29-1	-
TGTGCCAGTTCCCCCCCAGTTACCTCTGGGGCCAACGTCCTGACTTTC	CASSPPVTSGANVLTF	-	TRBJ2-6	TRBV25-1	-
TGTGCCAGCAGTCTCACTAGCGGGAGGGCCTCGTTTACAGGAGAGACCCAGTACTTC	CASSLTSGRASFTGETQYF	TRBD2	TRBJ2-5	TRBV27	-
TGTGCCAGCAGCCGGGGCGTGGGACAGGGGGACTTC	CASSRGVGQGDF	TRBD1	TRBJ2-5	TRBV7-8	-